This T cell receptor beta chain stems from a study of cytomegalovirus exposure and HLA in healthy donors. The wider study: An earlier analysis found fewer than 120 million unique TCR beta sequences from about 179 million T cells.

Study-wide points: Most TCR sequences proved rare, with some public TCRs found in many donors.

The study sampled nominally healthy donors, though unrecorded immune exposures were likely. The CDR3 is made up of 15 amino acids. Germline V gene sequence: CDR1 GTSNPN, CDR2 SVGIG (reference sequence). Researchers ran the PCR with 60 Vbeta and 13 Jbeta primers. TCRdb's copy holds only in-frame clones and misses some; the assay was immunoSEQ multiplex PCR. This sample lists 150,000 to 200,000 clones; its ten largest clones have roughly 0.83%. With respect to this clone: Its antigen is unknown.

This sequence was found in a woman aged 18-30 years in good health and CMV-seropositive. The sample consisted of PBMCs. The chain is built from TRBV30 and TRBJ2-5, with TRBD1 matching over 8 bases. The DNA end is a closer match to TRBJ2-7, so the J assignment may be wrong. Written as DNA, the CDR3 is TGTGCCTGGAGTTCTCGACAGGGGTGGTTCTACGAGCAGTACTTC. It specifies CAWSSRQGWFYEQYF.